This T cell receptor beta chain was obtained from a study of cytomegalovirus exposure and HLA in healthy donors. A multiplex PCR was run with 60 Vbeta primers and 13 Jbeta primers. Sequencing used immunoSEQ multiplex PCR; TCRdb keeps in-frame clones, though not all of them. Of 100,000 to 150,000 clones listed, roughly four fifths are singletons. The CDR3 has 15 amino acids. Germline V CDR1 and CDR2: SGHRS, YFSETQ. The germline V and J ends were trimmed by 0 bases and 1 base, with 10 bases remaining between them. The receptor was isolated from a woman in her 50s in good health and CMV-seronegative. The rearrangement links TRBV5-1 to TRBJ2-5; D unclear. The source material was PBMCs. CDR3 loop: CASSLGLGTQETQYF. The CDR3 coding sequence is TGCGCCAGCAGCTTGGGGCTAGGAACCCAAGAGACCCAGTACTTC.